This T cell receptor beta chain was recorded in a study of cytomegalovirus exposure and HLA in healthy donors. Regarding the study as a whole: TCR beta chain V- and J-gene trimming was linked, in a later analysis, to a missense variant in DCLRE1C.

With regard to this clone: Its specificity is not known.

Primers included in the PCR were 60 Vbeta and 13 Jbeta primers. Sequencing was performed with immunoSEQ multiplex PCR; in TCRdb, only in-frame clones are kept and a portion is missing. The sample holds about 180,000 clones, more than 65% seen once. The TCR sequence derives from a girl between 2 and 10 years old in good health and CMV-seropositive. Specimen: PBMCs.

The CDR3 region has the DNA TGTGCCAGCTCACCAGCCGGAGGTATCTATGGCTACACCTTC. Translation: CASSPAGGIYGYTF. The V and J genes are TRBV18 and TRBJ1-2; the D is unclear. Germline CDR1 is KGHSH and CDR2 is LQKENI. The CDR3 consists of 14 residues. V lost 2 bases and J 4 bases, leaving 11 bases between the germline ends.